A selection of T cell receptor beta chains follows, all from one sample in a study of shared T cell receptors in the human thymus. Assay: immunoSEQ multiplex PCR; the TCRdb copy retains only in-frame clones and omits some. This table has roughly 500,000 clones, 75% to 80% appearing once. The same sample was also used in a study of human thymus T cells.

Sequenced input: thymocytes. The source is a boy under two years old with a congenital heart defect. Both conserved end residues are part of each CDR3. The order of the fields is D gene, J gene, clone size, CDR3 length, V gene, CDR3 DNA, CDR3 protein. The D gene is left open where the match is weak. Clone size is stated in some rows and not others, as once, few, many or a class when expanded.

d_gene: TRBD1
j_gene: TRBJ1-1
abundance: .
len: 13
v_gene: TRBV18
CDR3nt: TGTGCCAGCTCACCCAGGGGGCAGGATGAAGCTTTCTTT
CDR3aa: CASSPRGQDEAFF

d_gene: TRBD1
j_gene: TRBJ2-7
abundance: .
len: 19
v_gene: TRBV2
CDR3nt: TGTGCCAGCAGGGGTAGTGCCCGGACAGGGAAGGGCCTCGCCTACGAGCAGTACTTC
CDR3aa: CASRGSARTGKGLAYEQYF

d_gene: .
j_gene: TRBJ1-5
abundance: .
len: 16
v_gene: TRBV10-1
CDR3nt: TGCGCCAGCAGTGAGCCAATCCAGGTAGGCAATCAGCCCCAGCATTTT
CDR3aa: CASSEPIQVGNQPQHF

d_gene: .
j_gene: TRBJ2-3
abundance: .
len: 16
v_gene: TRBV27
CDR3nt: TGTGCCAGCAGGACCGGGTTGGGTAAAACTTCAGATACGCAGTATTTT
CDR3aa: CASRTGLGKTSDTQYF

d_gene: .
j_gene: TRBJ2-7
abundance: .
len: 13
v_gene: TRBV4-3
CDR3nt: TGCGCCAGCAGCCAAGCCCGGTCCTACGAGCAGTACTTC
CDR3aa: CASSQARSYEQYF

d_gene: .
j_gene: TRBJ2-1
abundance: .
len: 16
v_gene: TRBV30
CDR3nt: TGTGCCTGGAGTGGCGGGACTTCTTCTTACAATGATGAGCAGTTCTTC
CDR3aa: CAWSGGTSSYNDEQFF

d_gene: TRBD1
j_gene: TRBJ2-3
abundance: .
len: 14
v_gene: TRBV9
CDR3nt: TGTGCCAGCAGCGTAGGACAGGGAGAAGATACGCAGTATTTT
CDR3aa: CASSVGQGEDTQYF

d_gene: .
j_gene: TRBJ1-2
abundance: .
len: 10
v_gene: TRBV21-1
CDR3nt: TGTGCCACTTGGACAGGCGGCTACACCTTC
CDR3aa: CATWTGGYTF

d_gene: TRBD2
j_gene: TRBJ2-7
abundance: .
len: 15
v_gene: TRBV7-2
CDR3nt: TGTGCCAGCACTCCGCCCCCTAGCGGGAGGGCCGGGCAGTACTTC
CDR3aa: CASTPPPSGRAGQYF

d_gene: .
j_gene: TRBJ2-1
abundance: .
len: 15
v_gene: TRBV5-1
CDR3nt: TGCGCCAGCAGCTTGCCGGGGAGGTCCTACAATGAGCAGTTCTTC
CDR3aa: CASSLPGRSYNEQFF

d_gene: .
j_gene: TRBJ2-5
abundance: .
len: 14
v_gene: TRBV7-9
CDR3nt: TGTGCCAGCAGCTTAAGTTTAGTCGAAGAGACCCAGTACTTC
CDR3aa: CASSLSLVEETQYF

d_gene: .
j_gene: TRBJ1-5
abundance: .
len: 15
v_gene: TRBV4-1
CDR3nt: TGCGCCAGCAGCCGGACCCTCGGACAGAATCAGCCCCAGCATTTT
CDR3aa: CASSRTLGQNQPQHF

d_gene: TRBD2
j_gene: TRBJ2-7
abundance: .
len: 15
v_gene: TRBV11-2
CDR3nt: TGTGCCAGCACCCCGGGGCGGGGGGGTCGAGGCGAGCAGTACTTC
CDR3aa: CASTPGRGGRGEQYF

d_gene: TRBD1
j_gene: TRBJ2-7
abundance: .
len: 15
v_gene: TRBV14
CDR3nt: TGTGCCAGCAGCCAAGAGGCAGGGGGAGCCTACGAGCAGTACTTC
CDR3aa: CASSQEAGGAYEQYF

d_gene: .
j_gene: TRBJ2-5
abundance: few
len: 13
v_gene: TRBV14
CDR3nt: TGTGCCAGCAGCCGGGCAGGGCGAGAGACCCAGTACTTC
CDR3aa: CASSRAGRETQYF

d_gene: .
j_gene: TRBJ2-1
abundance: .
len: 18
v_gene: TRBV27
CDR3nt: TGTGCCAGCAGTTCGACCCGGAAACTGGGGCCCTCCTACAATGAGCAGTTCTTC
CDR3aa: CASSSTRKLGPSYNEQFF

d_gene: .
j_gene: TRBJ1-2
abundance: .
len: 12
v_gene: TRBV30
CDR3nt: TGTGCCTGGAGTGTACGCAGGGGCGGCTACACCTTC
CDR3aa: CAWSVRRGGYTF

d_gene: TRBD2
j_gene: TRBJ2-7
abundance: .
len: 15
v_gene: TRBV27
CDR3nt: TGTGCCAGCAGTTTAGCCGGGACTAGTAAGTACGAGCAGTACTTC
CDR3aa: CASSLAGTSKYEQYF

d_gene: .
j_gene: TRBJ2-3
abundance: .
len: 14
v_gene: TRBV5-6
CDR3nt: TGTGCCAGCAGCTTAGACAGGAGCACAGATACGCAGTATTTT
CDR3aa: CASSLDRSTDTQYF

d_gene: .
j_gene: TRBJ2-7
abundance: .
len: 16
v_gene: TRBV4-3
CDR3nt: TGCGCCAGCAGCCAAGAATTTGAGGTTACCTCCTACGAGCAGTACTTC
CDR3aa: CASSQEFEVTSYEQYF

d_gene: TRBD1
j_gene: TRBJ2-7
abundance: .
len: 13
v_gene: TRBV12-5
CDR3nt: TGTGCTAGTAGAGGGTGGAAGGGGGCCGAGCAGTACTTC
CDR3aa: CASRGWKGAEQYF

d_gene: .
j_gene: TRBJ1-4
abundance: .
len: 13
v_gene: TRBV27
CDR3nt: TGTGCCAGCAGTTTAGGCGAGGGAGAAAAACTGTTTTTT
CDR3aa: CASSLGEGEKLFF

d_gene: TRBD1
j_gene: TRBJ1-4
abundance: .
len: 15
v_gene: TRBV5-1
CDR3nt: TGCGCCAGCAGCTCACGGACAGGTTGGAATGAAAAACTGTTTTTT
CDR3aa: CASSSRTGWNEKLFF

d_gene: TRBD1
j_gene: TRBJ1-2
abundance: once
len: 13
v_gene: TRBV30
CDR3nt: TGTGCCTGGATGGGGGACAGGGGGCAAGGCTACACCTTC
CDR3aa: CAWMGDRGQGYTF

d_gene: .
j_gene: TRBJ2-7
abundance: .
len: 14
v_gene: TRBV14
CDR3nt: TGTGCCAGCAGCCAAGACCAGGGGCGCTACGAGCAGTACTTC
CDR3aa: CASSQDQGRYEQYF

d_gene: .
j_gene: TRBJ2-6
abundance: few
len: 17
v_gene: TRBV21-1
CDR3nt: TGTGCCATTATGGAAGGACAGGGGACCTCTGGGGCCAACGTCCTGACTTTC
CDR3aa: CAIMEGQGTSGANVLTF

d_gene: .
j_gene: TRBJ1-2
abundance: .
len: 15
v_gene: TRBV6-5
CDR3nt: TGTGCCAGCAGCCGCGGCGGCAGGGGCAACTATGGCTACACCTTC
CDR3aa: CASSRGGRGNYGYTF